The 28 T cell receptor beta chains below come from one sample, sequenced in a study of post-analysis software for immune sequencing data. Presence of unique molecular identifiers characterized the TCR beta cDNA libraries. A single record per CDR3 protein comes from TCRdb applying MiXCR to the PCR reads. The profile covers 350,000 to 450,000 distinct CDR3 sequences, with about 39% appearing a single time and about 7.6% taken by the ten largest. Their antigen targets remain unknown. Overall study findings and caveats: Roughly 5 TRBV segments, including TRBV5-6, TRBV5-1 and TRBV20-1, were more frequent in patients than controls.

Specimen: blood. The origin of the receptors is a girl aged 2 to 9 with multiple sclerosis.

The chain combines TRBV20-1 with TRBJ2-7; D might be TRBD1 or TRBD2, each matching 5 bases. TRBJ2-5 matches the DNA end more closely, so the J call is doubtful. Per germline, CDR1 DFQATT and CDR2 SNEGSKA (reference sequence). The CDR3 has 15 amino acids. As DNA, the CDR3 is TGCAGTGCTAGCGAGGCCGGGACCGACAAGGGGACCCAGTACTTC. Encoded protein: CSASEAGTDKGTQYF.

The V gene is TRBV6-2 or TRBV6-3, the J gene TRBJ1-1; D gene ambiguous. The V and J ends lost 2 bases and 10 bases respectively, with 11 bases between them. The CDR3 is 12 amino acids. The germline V gene encodes CDR1 MNHEY and CDR2 SVGEGT. The CDR3 sequence: CASSYGSDRAFF. The CDR3 DNA is TGTGCCAGCAGTTACGGGTCAGATAGAGCTTTCTTT.

This clonotype was picked up a small number of times. The V call is TRBV7-2, the J call TRBJ1-1, with D unresolved. Germline V gives CDR1 SGHTA, CDR2 FQGNSA. CDR3 length: 15 residues. Trimming stripped 5 bases from V and 1 base from J, with 14 bases between. CDR3 sequence reads: CASSTQGRANTEAFF. In DNA, the CDR3 is TGTGCCAGCAGCACACAAGGCCGAGCGAACACTGAAGCTTTCTTT.

The CDR3 DNA is TGTGCCAGCAGTCTGGGGAGATACAATCAGCCCCAGCATTTT. The encoded protein is CASSLGRYNQPQHF. The chain couples TRBV27 to TRBJ1-5; no firm D call. The germline V gene has CDR1 MNHEY and CDR2 SMNVEV (reference sequence). The CDR3 is made up of 14 amino acids. With 5 bases removed from V and 3 bases from J, the gap between germline ends came to 11 bases.

The chain employs TRBV29-1 and TRBJ2-3; D not resolved. Looked up from germline, CDR1 is SQVTM and CDR2 is ANQGSEA. There are 11 residues in the CDR3. V lost 5 bases and J lost 2, with 5 bases in between. CDR3 DNA sequence: TGCAGCGTTCGCGTCACAGATACGCAGTATTTT. As protein: CSVRVTDTQYF.

The sample holds a few counts of this clonotype. The chain combines TRBV28 with TRBJ2-1, with TRBD1 as a possible D gene (7 bases). V was clipped by 6 bases and J by 7 bases, with 13 bases between them. The CDR3 runs 13 residues. Germline-derived CDR1 and CDR2 are MDHEN and SYDVKM. CDR3: CASRGGGMNEQFF. DNA of the CDR3: TGTGCCAGCAGAGGAGGGGGCATGAATGAGCAGTTCTTC.

The genes are TRBV7-6 and TRBJ2-3; 13 bases align to TRBD2. Germline V gene lookup returns CDR1 SGHVS and CDR2 FNYEAQ. CDR3 length equals 17 residues. V was pared by 2 bases and J by 3 bases, with 5 bases of the junction left unmatched. The CDR3 sequence: CASSLKTSGGRTDTQYF. The CDR3 nucleotides are TGTGCCAGCAGCTTAAAGACTAGCGGGGGGCGGACAGATACGCAGTATTTT.

The chain's CDR3 is CAISESRTSGSYEQYF. The CDR3 DNA reads as TGTGCCATCAGTGAGTCAAGGACTAGCGGTTCCTACGAGCAGTACTTC. The chain joins TRBV10-3 to TRBJ2-7; TRBD2 agrees at 10 bases. This CDR3 has 16 amino acids. V lost 0 bases to trimming and J lost 1 base; unmatched junction nucleotides: 3. Germline CDR1 reads ENHRY; CDR2 reads SYGVKD.

In this sample, this clonotype turned up a few times. V and J are TRBV7-6 and TRBJ2-5; no clear D. The CDR3 extends over 14 amino acids. CDR1 is SGHVS and CDR2 is FNYEAQ in the germline V gene. V shed 1 base and J shed 2 bases, with 8 bases lying between them. In nucleotides, the CDR3 is TGTGCCAGCAGCTTAGGTAGCTGGCAAGAGACCCAGTACTTC. Translating it yields CASSLGSWQETQYF.

This rearrangement joins TRBV14 to TRBJ2-1; 8 bases map to TRBD1. This CDR3 comprises 13 residues. In germline, CDR1 is SGHDN, CDR2 FVKESK. V shed 3 bases and J 13 bases; nucleotides not matched to a gene: 8. CDR3 sequence: CASSQEDRGIQFF. Written as DNA, the CDR3 is TGTGCCAGCAGCCAGGAAGACAGGGGAATCCAGTTCTTC.

V usage is TRBV10-3 and J usage is TRBJ2-7; 9 bases are a match to TRBD1. Losses at the gene ends were 9 bases for V and 3 bases for J; bases not matched to a gene: 3. This CDR3 contains 12 residues. From germline, CDR1 is ENHRY and CDR2 SYGVKD. CDR3 loop: CAMKGQGYEQYF. CDR3 nucleotide sequence: TGTGCCATGAAGGGACAGGGCTACGAGCAGTACTTC.

This clonotype was seen only a few times. This sequence joins TRBV7-9 and TRBJ2-1; no firm D call. V was clipped by 4 bases and J by 1 base, with 5 bases between them. Germline V gene sequence: CDR1 SEHNR, CDR2 FQNEAQ (reference sequence). The CDR3 consists of 13 residues. The CDR3 spells CASSSESYNEQFF. DNA for the CDR3: TGTGCCAGCAGCTCGGAGTCCTACAATGAGCAGTTCTTC.

This clonotype was detected a few times. The chain recombines TRBV12-3 or TRBV12-4 with TRBJ1-5; no definite D call. The CDR3 length is 12 residues. The ends were cut back, 3 bases at V and 5 bases at J, with 5 bases in the middle. This chain's CDR3 is CASSFEYQPQHF. For the CDR3, the DNA is TGTGCCAGCAGTTTTGAGTATCAGCCCCAGCATTTT.

The chain employs TRBV20-1 and TRBJ2-3; unclear D gene. The length of the CDR3 is 13 residues. V gave up 2 bases and J gave up 0 bases, with 6 bases separating them. Germline V gene data show CDR1 as DFQATT and CDR2 as SNEGSKA (reference sequence). The CDR3 spells CSARYPSTDTQYF. DNA for the CDR3: TGCAGTGCTAGATATCCTAGCACAGATACGCAGTATTTT.

This CDR3 reads CASSPTPGGGTMNTEAFF. The CDR3, as DNA: TGTGCCAGCAGCCCCACCCCGGGGGGGGGAACCATGAACACTGAAGCTTTCTTT. The V and J genes are TRBV7-8 and TRBJ1-1; D perhaps matches TRBD1 (5 bases). V was pared by 5 bases and J by 0 bases, with 22 bases between. From germline, CDR1 is SGHVS and CDR2 FQNEAQ. There are 18 residues in the CDR3. Supplemented by reference TRBV7-8 and TRBJ1-1, the full variable domain reads GAGVSQSPRYKVAKRGQDVALRCDPISGHVSLFWYQQALGQGPEFLTYFQNEAQLDKSGLPSDRFFAERPEGSVSTLKIQRTQQEDSAVYLCASSPTPGGGTMNTEAFFGQGTRLTVV.

The chain recombines TRBV27 with TRBJ2-1; D is unresolved. V gave up 0 bases and J gave up 10 bases, with 13 bases separating them. The germline CDR1 and CDR2 sequences are MNHEY and SMNVEV (reference sequence). CDR3 length: 14 residues. The CDR3 nucleotides are TGTGCCAGCAGTTTATCTCCGCTTTATTGGGAGCAGTTCTTC. Translated, it gives CASSLSPLYWEQFF.

The chain carries TRBV25-1 and TRBJ2-1; a weak D match, TRBD2 (6 bases). CDR3 length: 17 residues. The V and J ends lost 0 bases and 6 bases respectively, with 18 bases between them. Germline V lookup: CDR1 MGHDK, CDR2 SYGVNS. The CDR3 DNA is TGTGCCAGCAGTGAATATCCCCGGGACTCGAGGGGCAATGAGCAGTTCTTC. It specifies CASSEYPRDSRGNEQFF.

The chain couples TRBV18 to TRBJ2-3; D uncertain. The CDR3 is 13 amino acids. Germline CDR1 reads KGHSH; CDR2 reads LQKENI. Trimming removed 2 bases at V and 7 bases at J, with 10 bases between. The CDR3 nucleotides read TGTGCCAGCTCACCAAACGGCGTAAATACGCAGTATTTT. Amino acid sequence: CASSPNGVNTQYF.

The chain is built from TRBV20-1 and TRBJ2-1; unclear D gene. The CDR3 has 14 amino acids. Trimming pared 0 bases from V and 7 bases from J, leaving 13 bases between. Germline V gene data show CDR1 as DFQATT and CDR2 as SNEGSKA (reference sequence). The CDR3 DNA sequence: TGCAGTGCTAGAGACCTTAGGCAGAATAATGAGCAGTTCTTC. It yields the protein CSARDLRQNNEQFF.

This clonotype has only a few counts. Germline is not matched at one junction end, which may reflect a read error. The chain is built from TRBV7-7 and TRBJ2-7; 13 nucleotides agree with TRBD2. Germline V gives CDR1 SSHAT, CDR2 FNYEAQ (reference sequence). CDR3 length: 18 residues. CDR3 bases: TGTGCTAGCAGCTTGATACTAGCGGGAGGGCGTATCTCCTACGAGCAGTACTTC. Its protein is CASSLILAGGRISYEQYF.

DNA of the CDR3: TGTGCCAGCAGGGTTGCACTAGCGGGAGGCCTACAAGAGACCCAGTACTTC. It encodes CASRVALAGGLQETQYF. This chain joins TRBV6-7 and TRBJ2-5, with 12 bases fitting TRBD2. TRBV6-7 is sorted into the ORF group, with uncertain function. The CDR3 is 17 residues long. V was clipped by 6 bases and J by 2 bases; unmatched bases: 10.

A few counts support this clonotype. V usage is TRBV7-3 and J usage is TRBJ2-1, with 10 bases aligning to TRBD2. The CDR3 covers 15 residues. J gave up 7 bases and V 4 bases, and 7 bases lay outside the gene matches. Germline CDR1 and CDR2: SGHTA and FQGTGA. The CDR3 DNA is TGTGCCAGCAGCTCACAGCGGGGGGGTCGGAATGAGCAGTTCTTC. Translation: CASSSQRGGRNEQFF.

The chain employs TRBV11-2 and TRBJ2-1, with 16 bases that match TRBD2. In germline, CDR1 is SGHAT, CDR2 FQNNGV. The CDR3 is made up of 19 amino acids. The ends lost 1 base at V and 4 bases at J; junction bases unmatched: 7. CDR3 sequence reads: CASSLGGTSGRAVYNEQFF. In DNA form, the CDR3 reads TGTGCCAGCAGCTTAGGGGGGACTAGCGGGAGGGCCGTATACAATGAGCAGTTCTTC.

This clonotype was detected a few times. The rearrangement joins TRBV29-1 to TRBJ2-5; D possibly corresponds to TRBD2 (6 bases). TRBJ2-7 explains the end of the DNA better; the J call may be wrong. The length of the CDR3 is 13 residues. Germline CDR1 and CDR2: SQVTM and ANQGSEA. The CDR3 region is CSAISRERGEQYF. The CDR3 bases are TGCAGCGCTATCTCACGGGAGAGGGGCGAGCAGTACTTC.

The rearrangement joins TRBV10-3 to TRBJ2-4; D perhaps matches TRBD1 (5 bases). The CDR3 is 14 residues long. Trimming left V 3 bases short and J 0 bases short, with 6 bases between. Germline-derived CDR1 and CDR2 are ENHRY and SYGVKD. The CDR3 DNA reads as TGTGCCATCAGTGACAGGGCAGCCAAAAACATTCAGTACTTC. This sequence encodes CAISDRAAKNIQYF.

This clonotype was picked up a small number of times. This chain connects TRBV29-1 to TRBJ2-1; D perhaps matches TRBD2 (6 bases). CDR3 size: 14 residues. The germline gives CDR1 SQVTM, CDR2 ANQGSEA. V was trimmed by 4 bases and J by 10 bases, leaving 20 bases between them. The CDR3 sequence: CSVVGGGGLYEQFF. The CDR3 nucleotides read TGCAGCGTTGTGGGGGGAGGAGGCCTCTACGAGCAGTTCTTC.

V gene TRBV5-1 combines with J gene TRBJ1-1; D ambiguous. V lost 4 bases and J lost 4, with 11 bases in between. Germline CDR1 and CDR2: SGHRS and YFSETQ. The CDR3 loop spans 13 amino acids. The CDR3 DNA follows: TGCGCCAGCAGCGACCAGTTCCCCACTGAAGCTTTCTTT. Amino acids: CASSDQFPTEAFF.

The J gene is TRBJ2-5, the V gene TRBV20-1; 9 nucleotides line up with TRBD2. The CDR3 has 17 residues. V lost 2 bases to trimming and J lost 3 bases; unmatched junction nucleotides: 13. Germline CDR1 and CDR2: DFQATT and SNEGSKA (reference sequence). The CDR3 here is CSARIGGGALIKETQYF. CDR3 nucleotides: TGCAGTGCTAGAATCGGCGGGGGGGCCTTGATCAAAGAGACCCAGTACTTC.